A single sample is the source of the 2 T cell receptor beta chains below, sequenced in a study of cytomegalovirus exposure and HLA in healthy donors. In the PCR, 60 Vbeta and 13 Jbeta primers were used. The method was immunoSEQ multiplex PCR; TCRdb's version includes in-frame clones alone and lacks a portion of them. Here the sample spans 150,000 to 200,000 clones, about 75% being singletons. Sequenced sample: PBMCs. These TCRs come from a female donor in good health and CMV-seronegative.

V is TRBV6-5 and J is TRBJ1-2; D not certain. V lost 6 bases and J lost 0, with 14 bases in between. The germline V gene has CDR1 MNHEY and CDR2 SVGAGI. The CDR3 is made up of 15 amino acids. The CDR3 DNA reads TGTGCCAGCAGACGCGCACGGGGAGCTAACTATGGCTACACCTTC. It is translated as CASRRARGANYGYTF.

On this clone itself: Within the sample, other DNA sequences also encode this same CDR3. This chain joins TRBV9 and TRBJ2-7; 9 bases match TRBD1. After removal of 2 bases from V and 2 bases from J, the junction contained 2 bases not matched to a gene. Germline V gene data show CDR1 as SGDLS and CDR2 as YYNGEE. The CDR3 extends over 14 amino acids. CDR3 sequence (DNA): TGTGCCAGCAGCGTCCGGGACAGGGCCTACGAGCAGTACTTC. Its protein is CASSVRDRAYEQYF.